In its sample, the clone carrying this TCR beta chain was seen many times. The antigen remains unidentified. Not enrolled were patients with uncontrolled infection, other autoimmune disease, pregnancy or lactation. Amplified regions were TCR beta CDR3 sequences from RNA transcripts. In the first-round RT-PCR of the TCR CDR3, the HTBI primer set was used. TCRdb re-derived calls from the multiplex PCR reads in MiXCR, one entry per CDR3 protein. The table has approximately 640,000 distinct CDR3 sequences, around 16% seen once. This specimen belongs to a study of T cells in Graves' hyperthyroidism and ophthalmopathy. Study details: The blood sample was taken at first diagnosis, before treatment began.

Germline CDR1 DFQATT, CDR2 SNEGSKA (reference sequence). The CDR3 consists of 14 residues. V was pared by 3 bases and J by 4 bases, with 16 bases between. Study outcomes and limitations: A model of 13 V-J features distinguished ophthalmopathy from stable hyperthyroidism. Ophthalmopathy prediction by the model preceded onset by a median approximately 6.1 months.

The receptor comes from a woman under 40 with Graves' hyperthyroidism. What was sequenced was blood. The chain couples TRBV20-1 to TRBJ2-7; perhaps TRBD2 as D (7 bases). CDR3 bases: TGCAGTGCTAGGACCCAGGGAGGGGGTTACGAGCAGTACTTC. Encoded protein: CSARTQGGGYEQYF.